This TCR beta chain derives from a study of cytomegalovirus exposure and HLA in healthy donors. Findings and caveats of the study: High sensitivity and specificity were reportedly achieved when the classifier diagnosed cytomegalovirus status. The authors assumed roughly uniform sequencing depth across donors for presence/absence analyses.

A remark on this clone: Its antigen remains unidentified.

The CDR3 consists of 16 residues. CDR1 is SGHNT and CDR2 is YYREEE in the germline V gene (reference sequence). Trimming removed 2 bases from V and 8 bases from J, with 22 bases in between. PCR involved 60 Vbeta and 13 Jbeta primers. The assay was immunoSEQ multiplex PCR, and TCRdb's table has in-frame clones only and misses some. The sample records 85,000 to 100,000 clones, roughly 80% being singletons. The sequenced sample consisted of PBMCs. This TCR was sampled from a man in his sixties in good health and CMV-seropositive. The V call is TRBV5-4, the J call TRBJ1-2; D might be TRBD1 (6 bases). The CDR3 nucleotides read TGTGCCAGCAGCTTACCGGGACACCGCCAAACGGGGGGCTACACCTTC. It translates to CASSLPGHRQTGGYTF. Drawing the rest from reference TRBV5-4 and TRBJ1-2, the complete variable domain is ETGVTQSPTHLIKTRGQQVTLRCSSQSGHNTVSWYQQALGQGPQFIFQYYREEENGRGNFPPRFSGLQFPNYSSELNVNALELDDSALYLCASSLPGHRQTGGYTFGSGTRLTVV.